The rows below give T cell receptor beta chains drawn from one sample of a study of T cells after posttransplantation cyclophosphamide. Libraries were prepared by immunoSEQ multiplex PCR; TCRdb keeps only in-frame clonotypes and omits some of them. The sample contains roughly 5,000 clones, over 75% of which appear only once. The sample consisted of PBMCs, taken after an allogeneic stem cell transplant with a calcineurin inhibitor and methotrexate. All receptors derive from a male patient in his thirties or forties who received an allogeneic stem cell transplant from an unrelated donor, was CMV-positive, and had chronic GVHD only. Some T cells may be provided by the graft donor. Both conserved end residues are part of each CDR3. A D gene is named only where the DNA matches it firmly. Clone size is not always given. Where it is, it says once, few, many or a class for expanded clones.

abundance | j_gene | d_gene | v_gene | CDR3aa | CDR3nt
few | TRBJ1-6 | TRBD1 | TRBV4-3 | CASSHNYSPGQGTKNSPLHF | TGCGCCAGCAGTCACAATTACTCCCCGGGACAGGGGACGAAGAATTCACCCCTCCACTTT
NA | TRBJ2-7 | NA | TRBV7-2 | CASSLQGVYEQYF | TGTGCCAGCAGCTTACAGGGTGTCTACGAGCAGTACTTC
NA | TRBJ1-6 | TRBD1 | TRBV2 | CASSPDRVGGTPLHF | TGTGCCAGCAGCCCGGACAGGGTCGGGGGTACACCCCTCCACTTT
NA | TRBJ2-1 | TRBD2 | TRBV4-1 | CASSQGLAGAKDNEQFF | TGCGCCAGCAGCCAGGGACTAGCTGGTGCTAAGGACAATGAGCAGTTCTTC